This entry is about one TCR beta chain. TCRdb's copy holds only in-frame clones and misses some; the assay was immunoSEQ multiplex PCR. Among 60,000 to 80,000 clones listed, roughly 83% were seen once. The germline V gene encodes CDR1 LNHDA and CDR2 SQIVND (reference sequence). V shed 10 bases, J shed 6 bases, and the junction held 11 bases outside the gene matches. The CDR3 runs to 14 residues. The sample originates from a study of siplizumab effects on memory and regulatory T cells. This clonotype was sampled from a human donor in good health. The chain combines TRBV19 with TRBJ2-1; TRBD2 agrees at 8 bases. The material sequenced was memory CD4+ T cells sorted from blood. CDR3 amino acids: CATSAGERGNEQFF. In DNA, the CDR3 is TGTGCCACCTCAGCGGGAGAGCGGGGCAATGAGCAGTTCTTC. The whole variable domain, remainder taken from reference TRBV19 and TRBJ2-1, is DGGITQSPKYLFRKEGQNVTLSCEQNLNHDAMYWYRQDPGQGLRLIYYSQIVNDFQKGDIAEGYSVSREKKESFPLTVTSAQKNPTAFYLCATSAGERGNEQFFGPGTRLTVL.